Listed below are T cell receptor beta chains from one sample, sequenced in a study of blood T cell repertoires in COVID-19. The table came from immunoSEQ multiplex PCR; TCRdb's copy has only in-frame clones and leaves some out. The sample has some 40,000 clones; around 82% are singletons. Specimen: peripheral blood. The receptors stem from a man in his 70s with acute or convalescent COVID-19. The CDR3 runs from the conserved cysteine through the conserved F or W. A D gene is named only where the DNA matches it firmly. Size is stated for part of the rows, as once, few or many counts, or as a class when the clone is expanded.

TRBJ1-1	TRBD1	TRBV28	.	CASSAPTGGKAFF	TGTGCCAGCAGTGCTCCGACAGGGGGCAAAGCTTTCTTT
TRBJ2-3	TRBD2	TRBV2	.	CASSDPSSGRADTQYF	TGTGCCAGCAGTGACCCATCTAGCGGGAGGGCAGATACGCAGTATTTT
TRBJ2-1	.	TRBV27	few	CASSSSGPYNEQFF	TGTGCCAGCAGTTCCTCGGGTCCCTACAATGAGCAGTTCTTC
TRBJ2-7	.	TRBV7-9	few	CASSRRTGETYEQYF	TGTGCCAGCAGTCGTCGGACGGGGGAGACCTACGAGCAGTACTTC
TRBJ1-2	TRBD1	TRBV27	.	CASRTGGRGYTF	TGTGCCAGCAGAACAGGGGGCCGTGGCTACACCTTC
TRBJ1-2	TRBD1	TRBV25-1	.	CASSDWDRGDYGYTF	TGTGCCAGCAGTGACTGGGACAGGGGTGACTATGGCTACACCTTC
TRBJ2-1	.	TRBV7-6	.	CASSDSPSSYNEQFF	TGTGCCAGCAGCGATAGCCCTAGCTCCTACAATGAGCAGTTCTTC
TRBJ1-2	TRBD1	TRBV30	.	CAWSDLKTGLRGYTF	TGTGCCTGGAGTGACCTGAAGACAGGGTTGAGGGGCTACACCTTC
TRBJ2-5	TRBD2	TRBV27	.	CASSLGLAGPQETQYF	TGTGCCAGCAGTTTAGGGCTAGCGGGACCCCAAGAGACCCAGTACTTC
TRBJ2-7	TRBD2	TRBV6-5	few	CASSKTSGEQYF	TGTGCCAGCAGTAAGACTAGCGGCGAGCAGTACTTC
TRBJ2-3	TRBD2	TRBV9	few	CASSVSWTSVDTQYF	TGTGCCAGCAGCGTATCCTGGACTAGCGTGGATACGCAGTATTTT
TRBJ2-1	.	TRBV7-6	.	CASSSQGYNEQFF	TGTGCCAGCAGCTCCCAGGGTTACAATGAGCAGTTCTTC
TRBJ2-3	TRBD2	TRBV27	.	CASSHKSAGGRDTQYF	TGTGCCAGCAGTCACAAGTCTGCGGGAGGCAGGGATACGCAGTATTTT
TRBJ1-5	TRBD1	TRBV28	few	CASSPRDRDSLYSNQPQHF	TGTGCCAGCAGCCCCCGTGACAGGGATAGTTTATATAGCAATCAGCCCCAGCATTTT
TRBJ2-7	TRBD1	TRBV7-6	.	CASSPRTGVNAYEQYF	TGTGCCAGCAGCCCCCGGACAGGGGTGAACGCCTACGAGCAGTACTTC
TRBJ2-1	TRBD2	TRBV6-2/TRBV6-3	.	CASSRATSGRDYNEQFF	TGTGCCAGCAGCCGCGCGACAAGCGGGAGGGACTACAATGAGCAGTTCTTC
TRBJ2-7	TRBD2	TRBV4-1	.	CASSQDKATSGSYEQYF	TGCGCCAGCAGCCAAGATAAAGCGACTAGCGGCTCCTACGAGCAGTACTTC
TRBJ2-1	TRBD2	TRBV27	.	CASSLSSRGSTFF	TGTGCCAGCAGTTTATCTTCTCGCGGGAGCACGTTCTTC
TRBJ1-6	.	TRBV11-2	once	CASSPAGVNSPLHF	TGTGCCAGCAGCCCGGCAGGGGTCAATTCACCCCTCCACTTT
TRBJ1-4	.	TRBV5-5	.	CASSHNREKLFF	TGTGCCAGCAGCCACAACAGGGAAAAACTGTTTTTT
TRBJ1-1	TRBD1	TRBV19	.	CASSFRGPSTEAFF	TGTGCCAGTAGTTTCAGGGGGCCTAGCACTGAAGCTTTCTTT
TRBJ1-2	.	TRBV14	few	CASSQPPTDYGYTF	TGTGCCAGCAGCCAACCTCCGACAGACTATGGCTACACCTTC
TRBJ1-2	.	TRBV3-1/TRBV3-2	once	CASSPRNGAGYTF	TGTGCCAGCAGCCCAAGGAATGGAGCGGGCTACACCTTC
TRBJ1-3	.	TRBV7-6	.	CASSSQGSGNTIYF	TGTGCCAGCAGCTCACAGGGTTCTGGAAACACCATATATTTT
TRBJ1-3	.	TRBV9	.	CASSVVGGSGNTIYF	TGTGCCAGCAGCGTAGTAGGGGGTTCTGGAAACACCATATATTTT
TRBJ1-2	.	TRBV20-1	few	CSAPRVWRYTF	TGCAGTGCGCCCAGGGTTTGGCGCTACACCTTC
TRBJ2-7	TRBD1	TRBV7-9	.	CASSSRQGTYEQYF	TGTGCCAGCAGCTCCCGACAGGGGACCTACGAGCAGTACTTC
TRBJ2-1	TRBD2	TRBV10-3	.	CAISALGSGGAYNEQFF	TGTGCCATCAGTGCCCTTGGAAGCGGGGGGGCCTACAATGAGCAGTTCTTC
TRBJ1-2	.	TRBV10-3	once	CAISDTDPLGYGYTF	TGTGCCATCAGTGATACAGACCCCCTTGGGTATGGCTACACCTTC
TRBJ2-7	.	TRBV7-2	.	CASSYSTDSYEQYF	TGTGCCAGCAGCTACTCCACAGACTCCTACGAGCAGTACTTC
TRBJ1-1	TRBD1	TRBV10-3	.	CASKRTGNTEAFF	TGTGCCTCGAAAAGGACAGGGAACACTGAAGCTTTCTTT
TRBJ2-7	TRBD2	TRBV6-1	few	CASSEARGTPYEQYF	TGTGCCAGCAGTGAAGCGCGGGGGACCCCCTACGAGCAGTACTTC
TRBJ1-2	TRBD1	TRBV6-5	.	CASSYRDRNYTF	TGTGCCAGCAGTTACCGGGACAGAAACTACACCTTC
TRBJ1-1	TRBD1	TRBV27	.	CASSLDRGQNTEAFF	TGTGCCAGCAGTTTAGACAGGGGGCAGAACACTGAAGCTTTCTTT
TRBJ1-1	TRBD1	TRBV7-2	.	CASSLTGVNTEAFF	TGTGCCAGCAGCTTGACAGGGGTGAACACTGAAGCTTTCTTT
TRBJ1-3	.	TRBV5-1	.	CASSPEGRSGNTIYF	TGCGCCAGCAGTCCGGAGGGACGATCTGGAAACACCATATATTTT
TRBJ1-5	TRBD1	TRBV5-1	few	CASSLTGDTSNQPQHF	TGCGCCAGCAGCTTGACAGGGGATACCTCCAATCAGCCCCAGCATTTT
TRBJ1-2	TRBD1	TRBV9	.	CASSVGGGTGPQGYGYTF	TGTGCCAGCAGCGTGGGGGGCGGGACAGGACCCCAGGGCTATGGCTACACCTTC
TRBJ1-6	TRBD1	TRBV27	.	CASSFSYRDRVNSPLHF	TGTGCCAGCAGTTTTTCCTACCGGGACAGGGTTAATTCACCCCTCCACTTT
TRBJ1-3	TRBD1	TRBV5-1	.	CASSLGQRNTIYF	TGCGCCAGCAGCCTGGGACAGAGAAACACCATATATTTT
TRBJ1-1	.	TRBV27	.	CASSSRFLNTEAFF	TGTGCCAGCAGTTCCCGGTTTCTGAACACTGAAGCTTTCTTT
TRBJ2-7	.	TRBV5-1	.	CASKSVARGSYEQYF	TGCGCCAGCAAGAGTGTAGCCCGCGGATCCTACGAGCAGTACTTC
TRBJ2-3	.	TRBV11-2	.	CASSLFGGGTDTQYF	TGTGCCAGCAGCTTATTTGGCGGGGGCACAGATACGCAGTATTTT
TRBJ2-1	.	TRBV19	few	CASSREYSYNEQFF	TGTGCCAGTAGTAGGGAGTACTCCTACAATGAGCAGTTCTTC
TRBJ1-3	.	TRBV6-2/TRBV6-3	.	CASSARNTIYF	TGTGCCAGCAGTGCCCGGAACACCATATATTTT
TRBJ2-7	TRBD1	TRBV28	.	CASRGLKGQGGLSEQYF	TGTGCCAGCAGGGGCCTGAAAGGACAGGGAGGTCTATCCGAGCAGTACTTC
TRBJ1-5	.	TRBV4-3	.	CASSQEEGDQPQHF	TGCGCCAGCAGCCAAGAAGAGGGTGATCAGCCCCAGCATTTT
TRBJ1-3	TRBD1	TRBV6-2/TRBV6-3	.	CASSWTGTTGNTIYF	TGTGCCAGCAGTTGGACAGGGACTACTGGAAACACCATATATTTT
TRBJ1-3	TRBD1	TRBV7-9	.	CASSWTGDGNTIYF	TGTGCCAGCAGCTGGACAGGGGATGGAAACACCATATATTTT
TRBJ2-1	TRBD2	TRBV24-1	.	CATSDLLLAGHNEQFF	TGTGCCACCAGTGATTTGCTATTAGCGGGCCACAATGAGCAGTTCTTC
TRBJ1-6	.	TRBV7-2	.	CASSLVQANSPLHF	TGTGCCAGCAGCTTAGTGCAGGCAAATTCACCCCTCCACTTT
TRBJ2-3	.	TRBV15	.	CATSRDRGLFTDTQYF	TGTGCCACCAGCAGAGATCGCGGACTATTCACAGATACGCAGTATTTT
TRBJ2-2	.	TRBV21-1	.	CASSRTGGNTGELFF	TGTGCCAGCTCCAGGACAGGGGGCAACACCGGGGAGCTGTTTTTT